Listed below are T cell receptor beta chains from one sample, sequenced in a study of OX40 agonist ivuxolimab in advanced cancers. The assay was immunoSEQ multiplex PCR, and TCRdb's table has in-frame clones only and misses some. The sample holds about 61,000 clones, 86% seen once. The sample was CD4+ or CD8+ T cells sorted from blood, taken in a trial of the OX40 agonist ivuxolimab. Every receptor here comes from an adult with an advanced solid tumor such as melanoma, head and neck, liver or kidney cancer. Both conserved end residues are part of each CDR3. Fields, in order: J gene, clone size, V gene, CDR3 protein. A row's size may be missing; if present it is once, few, many or a size class.

J gene: TRBJ2-3; clone size: NA; V gene: TRBV28; CDR3 protein: CASSHRQGKDTQYF
J gene: TRBJ2-2; clone size: NA; V gene: TRBV7-9; CDR3 protein: CASSFPSGGNTGELFF
J gene: TRBJ2-7; clone size: NA; V gene: TRBV11-2; CDR3 protein: CASSLGQGEIYEQYF
J gene: TRBJ2-1; clone size: NA; V gene: TRBV27; CDR3 protein: CASSLSRQGVGGEQFF
J gene: TRBJ2-7; clone size: NA; V gene: TRBV7-9; CDR3 protein: CASSWGQTYEQYF
J gene: TRBJ1-2; clone size: NA; V gene: TRBV29-1; CDR3 protein: CSVEDQGRGYGYTF
J gene: TRBJ2-1; clone size: NA; V gene: TRBV5-1; CDR3 protein: CASSSTGSLNNEQFF
J gene: TRBJ1-5; clone size: few; V gene: TRBV13; CDR3 protein: CASSLSRNQPQHF
J gene: TRBJ2-7; clone size: NA; V gene: TRBV14; CDR3 protein: CASSQGISFPLREQYF
J gene: TRBJ2-2; clone size: NA; V gene: TRBV27; CDR3 protein: CASSLLSLRLAGSNTGELFF
J gene: TRBJ2-3; clone size: NA; V gene: TRBV27; CDR3 protein: CASSSSGGPTDTQYF
J gene: TRBJ1-1; clone size: NA; V gene: TRBV28; CDR3 protein: CASRRRDTEAFF
J gene: TRBJ2-2; clone size: once; V gene: TRBV27; CDR3 protein: CASSLYGGSNTGELFF
J gene: TRBJ2-1; clone size: NA; V gene: TRBV18; CDR3 protein: CASSLPIVGYNEQFF
J gene: TRBJ2-1; clone size: NA; V gene: TRBV6-4; CDR3 protein: CASRKRPLGLAGAGEQFF
J gene: TRBJ2-1; clone size: NA; V gene: TRBV5-4; CDR3 protein: CASSSELAGAHNEQFF
J gene: TRBJ2-5; clone size: NA; V gene: TRBV7-3; CDR3 protein: CASSLAGAQETQYF
J gene: TRBJ2-3; clone size: NA; V gene: TRBV10-3; CDR3 protein: CAIEAGGSQEDTQYF
J gene: TRBJ2-2; clone size: few; V gene: TRBV2; CDR3 protein: CASSDSPYRGHGELFF
J gene: TRBJ2-1; clone size: NA; V gene: TRBV6-1; CDR3 protein: CASSSGGTEFF
J gene: TRBJ2-7; clone size: once; V gene: TRBV6-5; CDR3 protein: CASSLRGAVMGEQYF
J gene: TRBJ1-5; clone size: NA; V gene: TRBV6-5; CDR3 protein: CASSYTPGLQPQHF
J gene: TRBJ1-5; clone size: NA; V gene: TRBV27; CDR3 protein: CASSLGGRYQPQHF
J gene: TRBJ1-1; clone size: NA; V gene: TRBV5-4; CDR3 protein: CASSSRDRGLIGEAFF
J gene: TRBJ2-3; clone size: NA; V gene: TRBV6-6; CDR3 protein: CASHASSGLSTDTQYF
J gene: TRBJ2-4; clone size: NA; V gene: TRBV28; CDR3 protein: CATRGNIQYF
J gene: TRBJ2-1; clone size: once; V gene: TRBV27; CDR3 protein: CASSSLGTGRANEQFF
J gene: TRBJ1-4; clone size: NA; V gene: TRBV7-8; CDR3 protein: CASSLATGITNEKLFF
J gene: TRBJ1-1; clone size: NA; V gene: TRBV7-2; CDR3 protein: CASSLGVDGFTEAFF
J gene: TRBJ2-1; clone size: NA; V gene: TRBV5-4; CDR3 protein: CASSPTGGGTYNEQFF
J gene: TRBJ1-6; clone size: NA; V gene: TRBV27; CDR3 protein: CASSYSTVYNSPLHF
J gene: TRBJ1-2; clone size: NA; V gene: TRBV5-1; CDR3 protein: CASGVQGANGYTF
J gene: TRBJ2-1; clone size: NA; V gene: TRBV19; CDR3 protein: CASLPYDRGPTSYNEQFF
J gene: TRBJ1-3; clone size: NA; V gene: TRBV7-2; CDR3 protein: CASSLAGTGNTIYF
J gene: TRBJ2-1; clone size: NA; V gene: TRBV2; CDR3 protein: CASSEHGRLEQFF
J gene: TRBJ2-1; clone size: NA; V gene: TRBV20-1; CDR3 protein: CSAHAGAWQFF
J gene: TRBJ2-5; clone size: NA; V gene: TRBV27; CDR3 protein: CASSRGDGLRETQYF
J gene: TRBJ1-5; clone size: NA; V gene: TRBV6-1; CDR3 protein: CASSFTGGWDQPQHF
J gene: TRBJ1-1; clone size: few; V gene: TRBV7-2; CDR3 protein: CASSSAGRAVEAFF
J gene: TRBJ2-1; clone size: NA; V gene: TRBV7-3; CDR3 protein: CASSWGQGGLFF
J gene: TRBJ1-3; clone size: NA; V gene: TRBV5-4; CDR3 protein: CASSLGGTGAPGNTIYF
J gene: TRBJ2-6; clone size: NA; V gene: TRBV7-9; CDR3 protein: CASSLRWGDSGANVLTF
J gene: TRBJ2-5; clone size: NA; V gene: TRBV5-1; CDR3 protein: CASSLRAGETQYF
J gene: TRBJ1-2; clone size: NA; V gene: TRBV7-9; CDR3 protein: CASTPTGIHGYTF
J gene: TRBJ1-2; clone size: NA; V gene: TRBV19; CDR3 protein: CASINRWDYGYTF
J gene: TRBJ2-1; clone size: NA; V gene: TRBV5-4; CDR3 protein: CASSFRQGAYNEQFF
J gene: TRBJ2-1; clone size: NA; V gene: TRBV28; CDR3 protein: CASSKPGLQGNEQFF
J gene: TRBJ2-2; clone size: NA; V gene: TRBV18; CDR3 protein: CASSSSDLEADTGELFF
J gene: TRBJ1-4; clone size: NA; V gene: TRBV9; CDR3 protein: CAPKAPPGWGEKLFF
J gene: TRBJ2-7; clone size: NA; V gene: TRBV2; CDR3 protein: CASSRSNQGTSGSSSYEQYF
J gene: TRBJ2-5; clone size: few; V gene: TRBV7-9; CDR3 protein: CASSLAVMGSETQYF
J gene: TRBJ2-1; clone size: NA; V gene: TRBV30; CDR3 protein: CAWSPSGPSYNEQFF
J gene: TRBJ2-7; clone size: NA; V gene: TRBV5-1; CDR3 protein: CASSLATGTVYEQYF